The T cell receptor beta chain described here comes from a study of T cells in Graves' hyperthyroidism and ophthalmopathy. Researchers amplified the TCR beta CDR3 regions from RNA transcripts. Carried out on the TCR CDR3, a first-round RT-PCR used the HTBI primer set. TCRdb independently ran MiXCR on the multiplex PCR reads; one entry per CDR3 protein. The sample shows around 440,000 distinct CDR3 sequences, approximately 14% of them seen only once. Exclusion of a patient resulted from uncontrolled infection, other autoimmune disease, pregnancy or lactation. Fresh peripheral blood, around 9.3 ml of it, supplied the PBMCs. The V gene end was trimmed by 4 bases and the J gene end by 3 bases; junction bases not matched to a gene: 7. This CDR3 has 15 amino acids. Germline V lookup: CDR1 SNHLY, CDR2 FYNNEI. In this sample, this clonotype turned up many times.

V usage is TRBV2 and J usage is TRBJ1-2; 8 bases are shared with TRBD1. The TCR originated in a woman aged 18-35 years with Graves' hyperthyroidism. The source material was blood. This CDR3 is CASSAYRGGDYGYTF. CDR3 nucleotides: TGTGCCAGCAGTGCCTACAGGGGGGGGGACTATGGCTACACCTTC.